These 21 T cell receptor beta chains share one sample of origin, sequenced in a study of blood T cell repertoires in COVID-19. The data were produced by immunoSEQ multiplex PCR, yet TCRdb's version contains in-frame clones alone and is incomplete. The top ten hold 8.5% to 9% of the sample, which has just under 150,000 clones, about 83% seen once. Material for sequencing was peripheral blood. The receptors originated from a woman aged 45-65 years with active or convalescent COVID-19.

The chain uses TRBV28 and TRBJ2-5, with 8 bases that match TRBD1. The CDR3 consists of 18 residues. V shed 5 bases and J 1 base; nucleotides not matched to a gene: 15. Germline CDR1 is MDHEN and CDR2 is SYDVKM. The CDR3 DNA follows: TGTGCCAGCAGTCCCCAAGTGCCGGGGACAGGAGCCCAAGAGACCCAGTACTTC. This codes for CASSPQVPGTGAQETQYF. Complete variable domain (other parts from reference TRBV28 and TRBJ2-5): DVKVTQSSRYLVKRTGEKVFLECVQDMDHENMFWYRQDPGLGLRLIYFSYDVKMKEKGDIPEGYSVSREKKERFSLILESASTNQTSMYLCASSPQVPGTGAQETQYFGPGTRLLVL.

The chain is built from TRBV20-1 and TRBJ2-3; a weak D match, TRBD2 (6 bases). From germline, CDR1 is DFQATT and CDR2 SNEGSKA (reference sequence). The germline V and J ends were trimmed by 3 bases and 2 bases, with 21 bases remaining between them. The CDR3 consists of 17 residues. CDR3 region: CSASRGGAGSPTDTQYF. CDR3 coding DNA: TGCAGTGCTAGTCGAGGAGGGGCGGGGAGCCCCACAGATACGCAGTATTTT.

CDR3 in DNA: TGTGCCAGCAGTGGCGGGACAGGGGAGGAACATGGCTACACCTTC. Encoded protein: CASSGGTGEEHGYTF. The rearrangement joins TRBV27 to TRBJ1-2; 10 bases fit TRBD1. CDR1 is MNHEY and CDR2 is SMNVEV in the germline V gene (reference sequence). The CDR3 length is 15 residues. Unmatched junction bases numbered 9, after V lost 5 bases and J lost 6 bases.

The chain has TRBV5-4 and TRBJ2-3; D might be TRBD1 (7 bases). Trimming shortened V by 4 bases and J by 3 bases, and 12 bases separated the two germline ends. The CDR3 sequence is 14 residues long. Germline-derived CDR1 and CDR2 are SGHNT and YYREEE (reference sequence). Here the CDR3 reads CASSRDSGTDTQYF. The DNA for the CDR3 is TGTGCCAGCAGCCGGGACAGCGGGACAGATACGCAGTATTTT.

The CDR3 here is CASSQQRGQGHGYTF. The DNA of the CDR3 is TGTGCCAGCAGCCAACAACGAGGACAGGGCCATGGCTACACCTTC. The genes are TRBV5-6 and TRBJ1-2; TRBD1 aligns across 8 bases. Trimming at V came to 4 bases and at J to 6 bases, leaving 11 bases not matched to a gene. The CDR3 spans 15 residues. Looked up from germline, CDR1 is SGHDT and CDR2 is YYEEEE.

The chain combines TRBV5-1 with TRBJ2-2; maybe TRBD2 (5 bases). The CDR3 consists of 14 residues. Trimming left V 6 bases short and J 1 base short, with 10 bases between. Germline CDR1 is SGHRS and CDR2 is YFSETQ. The CDR3 sequence: CASTSAGNTGELFF. The CDR3 DNA is TGCGCCAGCACTTCGGCGGGGAACACCGGGGAGCTGTTTTTT.

The V gene is TRBV30, the J gene TRBJ2-1; TRBD2 agrees at 8 bases. Per germline, CDR1 GTSNPN and CDR2 SVGIG (reference sequence). After removal of 5 bases from V and 4 bases from J, the junction contained 10 bases not matched to a gene. The length of the CDR3 is 15 residues. CDR3 coding DNA: TGTGCCTGGTTGACGGGAGGGCCGGGTTACAATGAGCAGTTCTTC. Translated, it gives CAWLTGGPGYNEQFF.

The rearrangement links TRBV12-3 or TRBV12-4 to TRBJ1-5; the D is unclear. V was shortened by 3 bases and J by 6 bases, with 6 bases between the two germline ends. The CDR3 length is 12 residues. CDR3 sequence: CASSLSPQPQHF. Here the CDR3 DNA reads TGTGCCAGCAGTTTGAGCCCTCAGCCCCAGCATTTT.

This sequence joins TRBV6-5 and TRBJ2-5; maybe TRBD1 (6 bases). Germline V gives CDR1 MNHEY, CDR2 SVGAGI. CDR3 size: 14 residues. V gave up 2 bases and J gave up 4 bases, with 11 bases separating them. The CDR3 nucleotides are TGTGCCAGCAGTTACAACAGGGTTCCAGAGACCCAGTACTTC. It is translated as CASSYNRVPETQYF.

V is TRBV1 and J is TRBJ1-5; the table assigns TRBD1, which was not confirmed against the DNA. TRBV1 is reported as a pseudogene. The CDR3 is made up of 15 amino acids. The CDR3 region has the DNA TGCACCAGCAGCCAAGACTCAGGGCTTCTCCAGCCCCAGCATTTT. Its translation is CTSSQDSGLLQPQHF.

V usage is TRBV6-5 and J usage is TRBJ2-7, with D unresolved. The germline gives CDR1 MNHEY, CDR2 SVGAGI. The V gene lost 6 bases and the J gene lost 2 bases, with 11 bases spanning the gap. CDR3 length equals 13 residues. The CDR3 sequence is CASRGLTTYEQYF. CDR3 bases: TGTGCCAGCAGGGGCCTGACGACCTACGAGCAGTACTTC.

There are a few counts of this clone. This chain connects TRBV6-2 or TRBV6-3 to TRBJ1-4, with a possible D match to TRBD1 (5 bases). This CDR3 contains 13 residues. V lost 2 bases, J lost 4 bases, and 5 bases lay in between. Germline V gives CDR1 MNHEY, CDR2 SVGEGT. The CDR3 region is CASSYDSNEKLFF. CDR3 coding DNA: TGTGCCAGCAGTTACGACAGTAATGAAAAACTGTTTTTT.

The chain combines TRBV9 with TRBJ2-4, with 9 bases aligning to TRBD2. CDR1 is SGDLS, CDR2 YYNGEE, per germline. The ends lost 1 base at V and 3 bases at J; junction bases unmatched: 14. The CDR3 is 19 residues long. DNA for the CDR3: TGTGCCAGCAGCGTATCGACCTCGGGCGGGAGGGGAAACAAAAACATTCAGTACTTC. It codes for CASSVSTSGGRGNKNIQYF.

This chain joins TRBV2 and TRBJ2-7, with a possible D match to TRBD1 (6 bases). Germline CDR1 SNHLY, CDR2 FYNNEI. With 7 bases removed from V and 0 bases from J, the gap between germline ends came to 19 bases. The CDR3 has 16 amino acids. CDR3 coding DNA: TGTGCCAGCATTAGACCGGTGGACAGAAACTCCTACGAGCAGTACTTC. Protein sequence: CASIRPVDRNSYEQYF. The complete variable domain, with remaining parts taken from reference TRBV2 and TRBJ2-7, reads EPEVTQTPSHQVTQMGQEVILRCVPISNHLYFYWYRQILGQKVEFLVSFYNNEISEKSEIFDDQFSVERPDGSNFTLKIRSTKLEDSAMYFCASIRPVDRNSYEQYFGPGTRLTVT.

This chain uses TRBV19 with TRBJ2-1; 11 bases match TRBD1. The CDR3 totals 16 residues. From germline, CDR1 is LNHDA and CDR2 SQIVND (reference sequence). J lost 3 bases, V lost 10 bases, and 11 bases had no gene match. The CDR3 protein is CATLPPGTGGYNEQFF. In DNA form, the CDR3 reads TGTGCCACTCTCCCCCCCGGGACAGGGGGCTACAATGAGCAGTTCTTC.

V is TRBV30 and J is TRBJ2-5; D is undetermined. The germline V gene encodes CDR1 GTSNPN and CDR2 SVGIG (reference sequence). CDR3 length: 11 residues. Trimming cost V 4 bases and J 3 bases, with 6 bases left between them. CDR3 coding DNA: TGTGCCTGGACCCAGAAAGAGACCCAGTACTTC. Protein sequence: CAWTQKETQYF.

V is TRBV4-3 and J is TRBJ1-5; D is unclear. Trimming shortened V by 0 bases and J by 2 bases, and 8 bases separated the two germline ends. CDR3 length: 15 amino acids. Looked up from germline, CDR1 is LGHNA and CDR2 is YSLEER. CDR3 region: CASSQDQRGNQPQHF. CDR3 sequence (DNA): TGCGCCAGCAGCCAAGATCAACGGGGCAATCAGCCCCAGCATTTT.

V gene TRBV30 combines with J gene TRBJ1-1; weak D call: TRBD1 (5 bases). V was trimmed by 4 bases and J by 1 base, leaving 19 bases between them. The germline V gene has CDR1 GTSNPN and CDR2 SVGIG (reference sequence). The CDR3 sequence is 16 residues long. As DNA, the CDR3 is TGTGCCTGGAATGGGGGAGGCAGTTCGGGGAACACTGAAGCTTTCTTT. Its translation: CAWNGGGSSGNTEAFF.

V and J are TRBV19 and TRBJ1-2; the match to TRBD1 covers 7 bases. The CDR3 runs 15 residues. Germline V gene data show CDR1 as LNHDA and CDR2 as SQIVND (reference sequence). With V trimmed by 4 bases and J by 6 bases, 11 bases remained unmatched. The CDR3 loop is CASSSRRGQSDGYTF. CDR3 in DNA: TGTGCCAGTAGTAGCAGGAGGGGGCAGTCTGATGGCTACACCTTC.

The rearrangement links TRBV30 to TRBJ2-5, with 8 positions matching TRBD1. Germline assignment: CDR1 GTSNPN and CDR2 SVGIG (reference sequence). Trimming took 0 bases from V and 4 from J; bases not matched to a gene: 4. The CDR3 extends over 14 amino acids. CDR3 coding DNA: TGTGCCTGGAGTGTTGACGACAGGGGAGAGACCCAGTACTTC. Its protein product is CAWSVDDRGETQYF. Variable domain in full (rest from reference TRBV30 and TRBJ2-5): SQTIHQWPATLVQPVGSPLSLECTVEGTSNPNLYWYRQAAGRGLQLLFYSVGIGQISSEVPQNLSASRPQDRQFILSSKKLLLSDSGFYLCAWSVDDRGETQYFGPGTRLLVL.

This clone was observed once. The genes are TRBV19 and TRBJ2-4, with D perhaps matching TRBD1 (6 bases). V was cut by 5 bases and J by 13 bases, with 21 bases left in between. The germline gives CDR1 LNHDA, CDR2 SQIVND (reference sequence). The CDR3 runs 14 residues. The CDR3 DNA reads TGTGCCAGTAGTCCCGAGGGACAACCCGGCAACCAGTACTTC. Its protein is CASSPEGQPGNQYF.